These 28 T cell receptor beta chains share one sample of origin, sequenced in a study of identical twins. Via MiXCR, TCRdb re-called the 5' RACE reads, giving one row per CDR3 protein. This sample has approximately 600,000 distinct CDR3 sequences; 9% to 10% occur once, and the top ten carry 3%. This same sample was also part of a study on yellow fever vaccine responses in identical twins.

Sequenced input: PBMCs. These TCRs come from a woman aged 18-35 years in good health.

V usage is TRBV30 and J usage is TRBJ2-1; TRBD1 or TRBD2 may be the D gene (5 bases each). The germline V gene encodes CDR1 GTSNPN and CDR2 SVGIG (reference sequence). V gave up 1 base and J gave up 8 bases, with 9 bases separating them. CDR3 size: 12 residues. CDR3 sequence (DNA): TGTGCCTGGAGTGAAGGGGACGATGAGCAGTTCTTC. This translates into CAWSEGDDEQFF. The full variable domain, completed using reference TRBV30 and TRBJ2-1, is SQTIHQWPATLVQPVGSPLSLECTVEGTSNPNLYWYRQAAGRGLQLLFYSVGIGQISSEVPQNLSASRPQDRQFILSSKKLLLSDSGFYLCAWSEGDDEQFFGPGTRLTVL.

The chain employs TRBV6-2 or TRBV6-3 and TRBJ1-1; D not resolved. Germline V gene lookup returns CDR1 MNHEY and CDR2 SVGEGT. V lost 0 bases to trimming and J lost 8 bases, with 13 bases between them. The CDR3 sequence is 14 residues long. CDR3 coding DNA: TGTGCCAGCAGTTACTCGGGTACGGGTGTGGAAGCTTTCTTT. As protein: CASSYSGTGVEAFF.

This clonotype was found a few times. CDR3 protein: CASSFPYARNEQFF. CDR3 in DNA: TGTGCCAGCAGCTTCCCCTATGCGCGAAATGAGCAGTTCTTC. The chain joins TRBV11-2 to TRBJ2-1; D remains unclear. There are 14 residues in the CDR3. V was clipped by 3 bases and J by 7 bases, with 13 bases between them. Germline loops: CDR1 SGHAT, CDR2 FQNNGV.

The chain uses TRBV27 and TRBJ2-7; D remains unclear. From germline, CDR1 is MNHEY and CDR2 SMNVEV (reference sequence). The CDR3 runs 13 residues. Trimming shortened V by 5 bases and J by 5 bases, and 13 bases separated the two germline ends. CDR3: CASSPLLGNEQYF. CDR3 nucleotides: TGTGCCAGCAGTCCCCTCCTGGGGAACGAGCAGTACTTC.

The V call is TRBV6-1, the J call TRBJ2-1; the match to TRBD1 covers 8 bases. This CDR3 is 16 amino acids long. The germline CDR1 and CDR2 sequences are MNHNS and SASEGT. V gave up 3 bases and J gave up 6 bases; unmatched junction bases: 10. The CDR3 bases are TGTGCCAGCAGTGACTTTGGCACCGACAGGGGCAATGAGCAGTTCTTC. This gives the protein CASSDFGTDRGNEQFF.

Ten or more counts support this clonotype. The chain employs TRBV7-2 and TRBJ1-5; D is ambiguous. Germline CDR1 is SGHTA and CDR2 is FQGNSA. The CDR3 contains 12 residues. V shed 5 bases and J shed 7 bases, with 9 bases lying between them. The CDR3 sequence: CASSTTGQPQHF. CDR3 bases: TGTGCCAGCAGCACGACGGGGCAGCCCCAGCATTTT.

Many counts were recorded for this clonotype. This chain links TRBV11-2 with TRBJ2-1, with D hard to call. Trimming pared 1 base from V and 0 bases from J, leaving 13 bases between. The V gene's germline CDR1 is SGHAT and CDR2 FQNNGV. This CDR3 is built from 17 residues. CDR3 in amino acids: CASSLAIHASSYNEQFF. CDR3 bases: TGTGCCAGCAGCTTAGCCATACACGCGAGCTCCTACAATGAGCAGTTCTTC.

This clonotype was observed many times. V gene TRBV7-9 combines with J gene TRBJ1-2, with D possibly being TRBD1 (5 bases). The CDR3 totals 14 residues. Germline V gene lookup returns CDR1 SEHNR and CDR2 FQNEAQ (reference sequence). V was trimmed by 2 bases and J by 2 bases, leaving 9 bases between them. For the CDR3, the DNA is TGTGCCAGCAGCTTAACGACAGACAACTATGGCTACACCTTC. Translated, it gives CASSLTTDNYGYTF.

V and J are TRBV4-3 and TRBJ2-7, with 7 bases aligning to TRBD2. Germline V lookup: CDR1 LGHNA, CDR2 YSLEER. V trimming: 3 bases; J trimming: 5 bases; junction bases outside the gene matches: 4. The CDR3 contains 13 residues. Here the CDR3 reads CASSQTGGDEQYF. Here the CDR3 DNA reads TGCGCCAGCAGCCAGACGGGAGGCGACGAGCAGTACTTC.

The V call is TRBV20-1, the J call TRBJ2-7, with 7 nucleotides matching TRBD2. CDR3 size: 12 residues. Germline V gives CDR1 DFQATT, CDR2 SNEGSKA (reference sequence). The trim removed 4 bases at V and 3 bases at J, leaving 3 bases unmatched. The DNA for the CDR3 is TGCAGTGCTAAGACGGGGGGCTACGAGCAGTACTTC. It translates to CSAKTGGYEQYF.

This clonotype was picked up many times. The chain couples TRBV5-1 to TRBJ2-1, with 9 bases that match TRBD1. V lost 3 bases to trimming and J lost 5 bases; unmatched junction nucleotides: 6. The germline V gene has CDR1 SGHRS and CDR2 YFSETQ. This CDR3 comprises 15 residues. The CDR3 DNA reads TGCGCCAGCAGCTATACAGGGGGCACCGACAATGAGCAGTTCTTC. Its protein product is CASSYTGGTDNEQFF.

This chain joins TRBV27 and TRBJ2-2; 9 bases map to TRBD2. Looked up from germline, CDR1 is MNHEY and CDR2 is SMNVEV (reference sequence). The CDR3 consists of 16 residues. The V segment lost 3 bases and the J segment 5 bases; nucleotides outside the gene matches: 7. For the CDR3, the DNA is TGTGCCAGCAGTTTTTTCGCGGGAGGGCCGACCGGGGAGCTGTTTTTT. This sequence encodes CASSFFAGGPTGELFF.

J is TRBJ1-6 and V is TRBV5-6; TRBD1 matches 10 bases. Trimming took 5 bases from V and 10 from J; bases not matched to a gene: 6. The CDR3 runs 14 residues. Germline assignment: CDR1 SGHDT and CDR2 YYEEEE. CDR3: CASRQGQGTSPLHF. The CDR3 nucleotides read TGTGCCAGCAGACAGGGACAGGGGACATCACCCCTCCACTTT.

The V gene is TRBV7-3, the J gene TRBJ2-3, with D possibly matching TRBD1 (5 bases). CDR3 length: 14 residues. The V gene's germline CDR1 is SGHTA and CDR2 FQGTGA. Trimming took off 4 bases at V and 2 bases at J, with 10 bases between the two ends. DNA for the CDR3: TGTGCCAGCAGCTCCCTAGGGGCCACAGATACGCAGTATTTT. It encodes CASSSLGATDTQYF.

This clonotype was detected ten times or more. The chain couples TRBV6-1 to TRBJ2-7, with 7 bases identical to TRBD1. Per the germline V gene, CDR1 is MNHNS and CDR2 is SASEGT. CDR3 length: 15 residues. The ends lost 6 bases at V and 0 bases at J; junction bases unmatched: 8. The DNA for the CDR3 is TGTGCCAGCAGGAAGGGACAGAAAGACTCCTACGAGCAGTACTTC. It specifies CASRKGQKDSYEQYF.

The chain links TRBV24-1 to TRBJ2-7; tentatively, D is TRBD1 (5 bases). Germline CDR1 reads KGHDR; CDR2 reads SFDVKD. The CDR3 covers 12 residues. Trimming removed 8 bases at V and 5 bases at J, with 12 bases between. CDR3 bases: TGTGCCACCATTCAGGGTTACCACGAGCAGTACTTC. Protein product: CATIQGYHEQYF.

CDR3 protein: CASSQGTSPQYF. In DNA form, the CDR3 reads TGCGCCAGCAGCCAAGGGACTAGCCCGCAGTACTTC. The rearrangement uses TRBV4-3 and TRBJ2-7; 8 nucleotides line up with TRBD2. V lost 1 base to trimming and J lost 9 bases; unmatched junction nucleotides: 2. This CDR3 comprises 12 residues. Germline V lookup: CDR1 LGHNA, CDR2 YSLEER.

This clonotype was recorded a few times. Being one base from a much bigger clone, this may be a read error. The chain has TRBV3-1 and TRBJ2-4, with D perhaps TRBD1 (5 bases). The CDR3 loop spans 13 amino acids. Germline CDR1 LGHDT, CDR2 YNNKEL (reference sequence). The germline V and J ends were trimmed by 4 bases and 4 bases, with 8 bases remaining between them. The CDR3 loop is CASSPDTKNIQYF. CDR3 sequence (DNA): TGTGCCAGCAGCCCGGACACAAAAAACATTCAGTACTTC.

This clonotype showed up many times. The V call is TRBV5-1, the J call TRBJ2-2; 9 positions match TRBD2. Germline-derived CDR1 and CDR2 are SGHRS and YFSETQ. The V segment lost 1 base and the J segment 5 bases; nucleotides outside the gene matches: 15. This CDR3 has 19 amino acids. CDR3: CASSLNKREDFLRTGELFF. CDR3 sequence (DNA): TGCGCCAGCAGCTTGAATAAGCGGGAGGACTTTCTCAGGACCGGGGAGCTGTTTTTT. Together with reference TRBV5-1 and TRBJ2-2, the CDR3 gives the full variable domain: KAGVTQTPRYLIKTRGQQVTLSCSPISGHRSVSWYQQTPGQGLQFLFEYFSETQRNKGNFPGRFSGRQFSNSRSEMNVSTLELGDSALYLCASSLNKREDFLRTGELFFGEGSRLTVL.

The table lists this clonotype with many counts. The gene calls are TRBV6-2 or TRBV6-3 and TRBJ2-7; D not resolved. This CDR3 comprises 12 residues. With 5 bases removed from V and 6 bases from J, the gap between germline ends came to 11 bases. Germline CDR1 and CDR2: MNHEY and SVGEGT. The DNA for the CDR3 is TGTGCCAGCAGTGTCCGGTCCGGCGAGCAGTACTTC. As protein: CASSVRSGEQYF.

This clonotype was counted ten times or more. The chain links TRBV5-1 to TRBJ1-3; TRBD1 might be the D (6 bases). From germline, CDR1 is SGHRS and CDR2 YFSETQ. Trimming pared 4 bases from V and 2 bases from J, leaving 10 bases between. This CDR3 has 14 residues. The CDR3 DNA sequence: TGCGCCAGCAGCGAAACAGGGCCTGGAAACACCATATATTTT. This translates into CASSETGPGNTIYF.

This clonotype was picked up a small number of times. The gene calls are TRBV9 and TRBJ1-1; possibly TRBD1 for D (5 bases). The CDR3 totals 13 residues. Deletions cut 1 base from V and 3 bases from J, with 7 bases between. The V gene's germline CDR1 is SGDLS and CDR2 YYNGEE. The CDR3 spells CASSVMGDTEAFF. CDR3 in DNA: TGTGCCAGCAGCGTAATGGGGGACACTGAAGCTTTCTTT. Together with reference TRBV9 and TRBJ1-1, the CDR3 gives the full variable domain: DSGVTQTPKHLITATGQRVTLRCSPRSGDLSVYWYQQSLDQGLQFLIQYYNGEERAKGNILERFSAQQFPDLHSELNLSSLELGDSALYFCASSVMGDTEAFFGQGTRLTVV.

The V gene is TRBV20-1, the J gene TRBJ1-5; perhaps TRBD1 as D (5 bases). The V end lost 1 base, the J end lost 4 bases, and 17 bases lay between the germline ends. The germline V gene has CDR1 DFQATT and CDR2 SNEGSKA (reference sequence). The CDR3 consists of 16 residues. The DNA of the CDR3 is TGCAGTGCTAGAGGGGCCGGGACCGGGGCAAATCAGCCCCAGCATTTT. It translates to CSARGAGTGANQPQHF.

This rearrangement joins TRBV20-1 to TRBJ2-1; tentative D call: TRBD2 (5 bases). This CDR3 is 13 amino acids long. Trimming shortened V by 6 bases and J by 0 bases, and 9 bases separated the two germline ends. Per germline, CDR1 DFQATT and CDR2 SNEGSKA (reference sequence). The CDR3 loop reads CSAWRVSYNEQFF. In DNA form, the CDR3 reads TGCAGTGCGTGGCGGGTCTCCTACAATGAGCAGTTCTTC.

CDR3 in amino acids: CASSLWLGVKNIQYF. DNA for the CDR3: TGTGCCAGCAGCTTGTGGCTTGGTGTCAAAAACATTCAGTACTTC. V is TRBV5-5 and J is TRBJ2-4; D uncertain. Trimming pared 1 base from V and 3 bases from J, leaving 11 bases between. The CDR3 spans 15 residues. The germline V gene has CDR1 SGHKS and CDR2 YYEKEE (reference sequence).

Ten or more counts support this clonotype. The CDR3, as DNA: TGCAGTGCTAGAGTAGCGGCGGGAGTCAATGAGCAGTTCTTC. It codes for CSARVAAGVNEQFF. The rearrangement uses TRBV20-1 and TRBJ2-1; 7 bases are a match to TRBD2. In germline, CDR1 is DFQATT, CDR2 SNEGSKA (reference sequence). CDR3 length: 14 amino acids. V was pared by 1 base and J by 6 bases, with 6 bases of the junction left unmatched.

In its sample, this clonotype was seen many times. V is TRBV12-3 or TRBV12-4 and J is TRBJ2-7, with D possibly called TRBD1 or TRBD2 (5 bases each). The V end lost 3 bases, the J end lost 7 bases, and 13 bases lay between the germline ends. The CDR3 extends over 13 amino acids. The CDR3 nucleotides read TGTGCCAGCAGTTTGATAGGGACGGGTGAGCAGTACTTC. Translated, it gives CASSLIGTGEQYF.

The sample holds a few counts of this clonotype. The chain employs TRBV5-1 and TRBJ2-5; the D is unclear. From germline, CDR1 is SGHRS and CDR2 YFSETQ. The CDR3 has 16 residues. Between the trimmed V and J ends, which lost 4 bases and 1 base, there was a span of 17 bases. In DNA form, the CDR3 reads TGCGCCAGCAGCCTCGACAAAGGCGGCCTCCAAGAGACCCAGTACTTC. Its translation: CASSLDKGGLQETQYF.